This is a list of T cell receptor beta chains from one sample in a study of blood T cell repertoires in COVID-19. Libraries were prepared by immunoSEQ multiplex PCR; TCRdb keeps only in-frame clonotypes and omits some of them. The profile shows 160,000 or so clones, approximately 80% of them singletons. Specimen: peripheral blood. The receptors stem from a woman aged 80 or older with acute or convalescent COVID-19. CDR3s include the opening cysteine and the closing phenylalanine or tryptophan. Clone size, where shown, is once, few, many, or a class for clones that have expanded.

V: TRBV6-2/TRBV6-3; J: TRBJ1-2; size: -; CDR3: CASSPGQGEKFGYGYTF
V: TRBV6-5; J: TRBJ1-4; size: -; CDR3: CASILGTGGEKLFF
V: TRBV11-2; J: TRBJ1-1; size: few; CDR3: CASSLGRSEAFF
V: TRBV3-1/TRBV3-2; J: TRBJ1-5; size: -; CDR3: CASPGQTYSNQPQHF
V: TRBV5-1; J: TRBJ1-1; size: -; CDR3: CASSSQGVAEAFF
V: TRBV9; J: TRBJ2-3; size: few; CDR3: CASSVGGRDTQYF
V: TRBV4-1; J: TRBJ2-3; size: -; CDR3: CASSRAPQGGVDTQYF
V: TRBV27; J: TRBJ2-1; size: -; CDR3: CASRARRESNEQFF
V: TRBV19; J: TRBJ1-5; size: -; CDR3: CASSARDSGNQPQHF
V: TRBV4-1; J: TRBJ1-1; size: -; CDR3: CASSRGTEEAFF
V: TRBV2; J: TRBJ1-2; size: few; CDR3: CASSGTGGGYGYTF
V: TRBV27; J: TRBJ1-2; size: -; CDR3: CASSFRGGDYGYTF
V: TRBV6-5; J: TRBJ2-7; size: few; CDR3: CATQGPYEQYF
V: TRBV19; J: TRBJ1-2; size: few; CDR3: CASGGEGASYTF
V: TRBV7-9; J: TRBJ1-6; size: -; CDR3: CASSPRGQGGSPLHF
V: TRBV9; J: TRBJ2-1; size: -; CDR3: CASSIMDYRYNEQFF
V: TRBV28; J: TRBJ2-3; size: -; CDR3: CASRPGTGLQHATQYF
V: TRBV7-2; J: TRBJ1-1; size: -; CDR3: CASAGGTQLYGTEAFF
V: TRBV6-6; J: TRBJ1-3; size: -; CDR3: CASSFSGGASGNTIYF
V: TRBV5-5; J: TRBJ1-6; size: -; CDR3: CASSLSSDSPLHF
V: TRBV5-1; J: TRBJ2-3; size: -; CDR3: CASSLSGVGTDTQYF
V: TRBV5-4; J: TRBJ2-5; size: -; CDR3: CASSLGRQETQYF
V: TRBV27; J: TRBJ2-7; size: -; CDR3: CASRGTGGNEQYF
V: TRBV19; J: TRBJ1-2; size: few; CDR3: CASNTAKRGNYGYTF
V: TRBV5-4; J: TRBJ2-7; size: -; CDR3: CASATGGEQYF
V: TRBV15; J: TRBJ1-2; size: -; CDR3: CATSTASHRGLGYTF
V: TRBV5-1; J: TRBJ2-1; size: few; CDR3: CASTQLAGGSNEQFF
V: TRBV5-1; J: TRBJ1-1; size: -; CDR3: CASSARFNTEAFF
V: TRBV19; J: TRBJ1-2; size: -; CDR3: CASTTDFGSYGYTF
V: TRBV7-2; J: TRBJ2-1; size: few; CDR3: CASSWASAPLDEQFF
V: TRBV18; J: TRBJ1-1; size: -; CDR3: CASSRTENTEAFF
V: TRBV19; J: TRBJ2-5; size: once; CDR3: CASSKGFGGEETQYF
V: TRBV6-1; J: TRBJ1-1; size: -; CDR3: CASSGSGTGRNTEAFF
V: TRBV27; J: TRBJ2-7; size: -; CDR3: CASSFYSSYEQYF
V: TRBV6-1; J: TRBJ1-5; size: few; CDR3: CASSDLRQGNAQPQHF
V: TRBV12-3/TRBV12-4; J: TRBJ2-2; size: -; CDR3: CASFSAGELFF
V: TRBV28; J: TRBJ2-4; size: -; CDR3: CASSPSWGVRNIQYF
V: TRBV5-1; J: TRBJ2-7; size: -; CDR3: CASSTTSSYEQYF
V: TRBV30; J: TRBJ1-2; size: -; CDR3: CACFYRVNYGYTF
V: TRBV6-5; J: TRBJ2-1; size: -; CDR3: CASTPDRGPYNEQFF
V: TRBV6-5; J: TRBJ2-3; size: -; CDR3: CASSYSGRGTQYF
V: TRBV11-2; J: TRBJ1-2; size: -; CDR3: CASSLTGDGYTF
V: TRBV4-2; J: TRBJ2-3; size: -; CDR3: CASSQDRGSADTQYF
V: TRBV3-1/TRBV3-2; J: TRBJ2-1; size: -; CDR3: CASSLQRTSYNEQFF
V: TRBV30; J: TRBJ1-5; size: -; CDR3: CAWSTTGINQPQHF
V: TRBV2; J: TRBJ1-2; size: -; CDR3: CASSPDRPHYGYTF
V: TRBV2; J: TRBJ2-2; size: -; CDR3: CASIGQGGPSGELFF
V: TRBV19; J: TRBJ1-2; size: few; CDR3: CASSKGTGAYYGYTF
V: TRBV6-5; J: TRBJ1-3; size: -; CDR3: CASSQDRASGNTIYF
V: TRBV19; J: TRBJ2-7; size: -; CDR3: CASGPGDRGYEQYF
V: TRBV7-2; J: TRBJ1-2; size: -; CDR3: CASSFAAVGYGYTF
V: TRBV1; J: TRBJ2-7; size: once; CDR3: CTSSQFGAVEHSTYEQYF
V: TRBV30; J: TRBJ1-5; size: -; CDR3: CAWSRRGGGNQPQHF
V: TRBV6-5; J: TRBJ1-2; size: -; CDR3: CASRTGGGGGYTF
V: TRBV7-9; J: TRBJ2-3; size: -; CDR3: CASAPVTGDTDTQYF